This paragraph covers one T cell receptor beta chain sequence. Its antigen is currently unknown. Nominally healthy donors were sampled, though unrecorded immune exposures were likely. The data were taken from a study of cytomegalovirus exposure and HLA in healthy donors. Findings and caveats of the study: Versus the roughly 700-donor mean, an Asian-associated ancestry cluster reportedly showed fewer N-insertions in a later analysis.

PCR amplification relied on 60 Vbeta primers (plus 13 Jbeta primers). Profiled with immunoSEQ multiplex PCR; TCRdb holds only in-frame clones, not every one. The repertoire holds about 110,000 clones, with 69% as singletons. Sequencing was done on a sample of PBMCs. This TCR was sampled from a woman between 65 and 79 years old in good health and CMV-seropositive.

This CDR3 is CASSEGAFQPQHF. CDR3 nucleotides: TGTGCCAGCAGTGAAGGGGCATTTCAGCCCCAGCATTTT. This rearrangement joins TRBV2 to TRBJ1-5; the D is unclear. This CDR3 spans 13 amino acids. The germline CDR1 and CDR2 sequences are SNHLY and FYNNEI. Trimming shortened V by 1 base and J by 6 bases, and 7 bases separated the two germline ends. Full variable domain (outside the CDR3, taken from reference TRBV2 and TRBJ1-5): EPEVTQTPSHQVTQMGQEVILRCVPISNHLYFYWYRQILGQKVEFLVSFYNNEISEKSEIFDDQFSVERPDGSNFTLKIRSTKLEDSAMYFCASSEGAFQPQHFGDGTRLSIL.